This TCR beta chain was captured in a study of OX40 agonist ivuxolimab in advanced cancers. The overall study: Patients received intravenous ivuxolimab every 2 weeks at 0.01 to 10 mg/kg. At 65% to 90% male, the cohort had a mean age of around 56 years, ranging from about 23 to 79.

Generated by immunoSEQ multiplex PCR, the TCRdb table keeps only in-frame clones and is missing some. Found here are tens of thousands of clones, 79% of them singletons; the top ten hold approximately 2%. This CDR3 has 12 amino acids. V gave up 7 bases and J gave up 5 bases, with 11 bases separating them. Germline CDR1 SGHTA, CDR2 FQGNSA. The receptor's source is an adult with an advanced solid tumor such as melanoma, head and neck, liver or kidney cancer. The V call is TRBV7-2, the J call TRBJ2-5; D is ambiguous. Sequencing used CD4+ or CD8+ T cells sorted from blood, obtained in a trial of the OX40 agonist ivuxolimab. The CDR3 region is CASNLRDETQYF. CDR3 in DNA: TGTGCCAGCAACCTAAGAGACGAGACCCAGTACTTC.